This TCR beta chain was retrieved from a study of blood T cells in healthy people across ages. The CDR3 has 17 amino acids. V lost 4 bases to trimming and J lost 6 bases; unmatched junction nucleotides: 13. A J-beta primer mix and a sample-barcoded 5' primer were used in a second PCR of roughly 7 to 12 cycles. Via MiXCR, TCRdb re-called the 5' RACE reads, giving one row per CDR3 protein. The data contain around 1,600,000 distinct CDR3 sequences, roughly two fifths of them singletons. The chain has TRBV12-3 or TRBV12-4 and TRBJ2-2; 8 nucleotides align to TRBD2. This TCR was recovered from a woman between 18 and 29 years old in good health. The sample consisted of blood. The CDR3 spells CASSYSRGGRSSGELFF. The CDR3 DNA sequence: TGTGCCAGCAGTTACTCCCGGGGGGGCCGTAGTTCCGGGGAGCTGTTTTTT.